A selection of T cell receptor beta chains follows, all from one sample in a study of graft-versus-host responses after intestinal transplantation. TCRdb keeps only in-frame clones here, not all; method: immunoSEQ multiplex PCR. The sample lists some 87,000 clones; approximately 92% were seen once. Their recognized antigens are unknown. The sample consisted of unstimulated CD4+ T cells sorted from spleen or lymph node cells, taken before intestinal transplant. All receptors derive from a human donor who received an intestinal transplant. Each CDR3 is given with its conserved first and last residue. Each record gives: J gene, V gene, clone size, D gene, CDR3 protein, CDR3 DNA. A D gene is named only where the DNA matches it firmly. Rows give clone size only sometimes, using once, few, many, or a class for an expanded clone.

j_gene: TRBJ1-3; v_gene: TRBV27; abundance: once; d_gene: -; CDR3aa: CASSLTHRGANSGNTIYF; CDR3nt: TGTGCCAGCAGTTTAACGCACCGAGGTGCCAACTCTGGAAACACCATATATTTT
j_gene: TRBJ1-2; v_gene: TRBV20-1; abundance: -; d_gene: -; CDR3aa: CSADVRNGYTF; CDR3nt: TGCAGTGCCGATGTTCGGAATGGCTACACCTTC
j_gene: TRBJ1-5; v_gene: TRBV6-5; abundance: -; d_gene: -; CDR3aa: CATNRQPQHF; CDR3nt: TGTGCCACTAACCGTCAGCCCCAGCATTTT
j_gene: TRBJ2-1; v_gene: TRBV4-1; abundance: -; d_gene: TRBD2; CDR3aa: CASSPQGLAGASIGEQFF; CDR3nt: TGCGCCAGCAGCCCCCAGGGACTAGCGGGGGCAAGTATAGGTGAGCAGTTCTTC
j_gene: TRBJ1-1; v_gene: TRBV10-1; abundance: -; d_gene: -; CDR3aa: CASSQGNTEAFF; CDR3nt: TGCGCCAGCAGTCAGGGGAACACTGAAGCTTTCTTT
j_gene: TRBJ2-2; v_gene: TRBV5-6; abundance: -; d_gene: TRBD2; CDR3aa: CASSRRTSGKTGELFF; CDR3nt: TGTGCCAGCAGCAGACGGACTAGCGGGAAAACCGGGGAGCTGTTTTTT
j_gene: TRBJ2-7; v_gene: TRBV5-1; abundance: -; d_gene: -; CDR3aa: CASSPGGDNSYEQYF; CDR3nt: TGCGCCAGCAGCCCGGGCGGTGATAACTCCTACGAGCAGTACTTC
j_gene: TRBJ1-1; v_gene: TRBV6-5; abundance: -; d_gene: -; CDR3aa: CASSYPPGGNTEAFF; CDR3nt: TGTGCCAGCAGTTACCCCCCGGGGGGGAACACTGAAGCTTTCTTT
j_gene: TRBJ2-2; v_gene: TRBV2; abundance: -; d_gene: -; CDR3aa: CASGRPNTGELFF; CDR3nt: TGTGCGAGCGGAAGACCGAACACCGGGGAGCTGTTTTTT
j_gene: TRBJ2-2; v_gene: TRBV10-3; abundance: -; d_gene: TRBD2; CDR3aa: CAISEVAGSSGTGELFF; CDR3nt: TGTGCCATCAGTGAAGTGGCAGGGTCTAGCGGCACCGGGGAGCTGTTTTTT
j_gene: TRBJ1-6; v_gene: TRBV18; abundance: -; d_gene: TRBD1; CDR3aa: CASSRDRDSPLHF; CDR3nt: TGTGCCAGCTCACGGGACAGGGATTCACCCCTCCACTTT